Below, 2 T cell receptor beta chains from the same sample are listed, as sequenced in a study of CD8 T cells in Susac syndrome. Random hexamers were used to reverse transcribe 0.5 to 1 ug of RNA. One entry per CDR3 protein results from TCRdb running MiXCR on the immunoSEQ multiplex PCR reads. The profile shows 95,000 to 150,000 distinct CDR3 sequences, 85% to 95% of them singletons. Specimen: CD8+ T cells from PBMCs. The origin of the receptors is a human donor with multiple sclerosis.

The V call is TRBV27, the J call TRBJ1-3; no firm D call. V was trimmed by 7 bases and J by 0 bases, leaving 10 bases between them. Germline lookup yields CDR1 MNHEY and CDR2 SMNVEV (reference sequence). The CDR3 has 14 amino acids. The chain's CDR3 is CASKKVYSGNTIYF. The CDR3, as DNA: TGTGCCAGCAAGAAGGTTTACTCTGGAAACACCATATATTTT.

In its sample, this clonotype was seen a few times. The rearrangement links TRBV13 to TRBJ1-5; D not certain. V lost 2 bases, J lost 5 bases, and 4 bases lay in between. Germline V gene lookup returns CDR1 PRHDT and CDR2 FYEKMQ (reference sequence). The CDR3 length is 12 residues. This CDR3 is CASSLLDQPQHF. The CDR3 DNA reads TGTGCCAGCAGCTTACTGGATCAGCCCCAGCATTTT. Together with reference TRBV13 and TRBJ1-5, the CDR3 gives the full variable domain: AAGVIQSPRHLIKEKRETATLKCYPIPRHDTVYWYQQGPGQDPQFLISFYEKMQSDKGSIPDRFSAQQFSDYHSELNMSSLELGDSALYFCASSLLDQPQHFGDGTRLSIL.